This T cell receptor (beta chain) comes out of a study of neurological immune-mediated disorders. Study conclusions and caveats: In HTLV-1-associated myelopathy, TCR clonal expansion was greatest, and in multiple sclerosis it was least, below healthy controls. CDR3 amino acid sequences of expanded clones were not shared across subjects, a result suggesting private repertoires in all groups.

This clonotype was seen many times. Antigen unknown. A 10-nucleotide random UMI tagged transcripts in template-switch 5'RACE cDNA synthesis. TCRdb re-analysed the 5' RACE reads in MiXCR, keeping a single row per CDR3 protein. Found here are approximately 74,000 distinct CDR3 sequences, 9.4% of them singletons; the top ten hold 1.5% to 2%. This CDR3 contains 13 residues. Germline assignment: CDR1 LGHDT and CDR2 YNNKEL (reference sequence). V was shortened by 0 bases and J by 7 bases, with 7 bases between the two germline ends. Healthy control samples came from blood bank volunteers in Maryland, USA. Input material: PBMCs. The chain has TRBV3-1 and TRBJ1-5, with a tentative D call TRBD1 (5 bases). This sequence originates from a man in his fifties or sixties in good health. CDR3 protein: CASSQDTGQPQHF. CDR3 nucleotides: TGTGCCAGCAGCCAAGATACAGGACAGCCCCAGCATTTT.